These T cell receptor beta chains were read from a single sample in a study of human T cells and chemical hapten exposure. Via MiXCR, TCRdb re-called the RACE reads, giving one row per CDR3 protein. The sample has about 110,000 distinct CDR3 sequences; 11% are singletons. The sequenced sample was whole blood, obtained in connection with sensitization to the hapten diphenylcyclopropenone (DPC). The receptors here all came from a woman in her thirties or forties with alopecia areata. Some clones in this sample may be carry-over from other donors' samples. CDR3s include the opening cysteine and the closing phenylalanine or tryptophan. D genes are given only for firm matches. Some rows have no size entry. The others give once, few or many, or a class for an expanded clone.

d_call,v_call,j_call,clone_size,cdr3_aa,cdr3_nt
-,TRBV11-2,TRBJ1-4,many,CASSLSTESGLFF,TGTGCCAGCAGCTTATCCACGGAGTCGGGCCTCTTTTTT
-,TRBV11-2,TRBJ2-3,-,CASSLGIQTSTDTQYF,TGTGCCAGCAGCTTAGGTATACAGACCAGCACAGATACGCAGTATTTT
-,TRBV6-5,TRBJ1-2,-,CASSLERGHGYTF,TGTGCCAGCAGCCTCGAGCGGGGCCACGGCTACACCTTC
TRBD2,TRBV20-1,TRBJ2-1,few,CSATSGGAYNEQFF,TGCAGTGCTACTAGCGGGGGGGCCTACAATGAGCAGTTCTTC
-,TRBV9,TRBJ2-5,many,CASSVGGGETQYF,TGTGCCAGCAGCGTAGGAGGGGGAGAGACCCAGTACTTC
-,TRBV27,TRBJ1-1,many,CASGRDTEAFF,TGTGCCAGCGGCAGGGACACTGAAGCTTTCTTT
TRBD2,TRBV4-2,TRBJ2-2,-,CASSQDLGSGGNTGELFF,TGTGCCAGCAGCCAAGATCTGGGCAGCGGGGGGAACACCGGGGAGCTGTTTTTT
-,TRBV20-1,TRBJ1-5,-,CSAPGPLPNSNQPQHF,TGCAGTGCTCCGGGCCCCTTGCCTAATAGCAATCAGCCCCAGCATTTT
-,TRBV7-2,TRBJ2-5,-,CASSAARAETQYF,TGTGCCAGCAGCGCGGCCCGCGCAGAGACCCAGTACTTC
-,TRBV24-1,TRBJ1-2,few,CATSDPDSYGYTF,TGTGCCACCAGTGACCCGGACAGCTATGGCTACACCTTC
-,TRBV5-4,TRBJ2-2,few,CASSLERAGELFF,TGTGCCAGCAGCCTCGAAAGGGCCGGGGAGCTGTTTTTT
-,TRBV3-1,TRBJ2-7,many,CASSPLRSGAYEQYF,TGTGCCAGCAGCCCTCTTCGTTCCGGAGCCTACGAGCAGTACTTC
TRBD1,TRBV6-5,TRBJ1-2,few,CASSYSGTGMIGGYTF,TGTGCCAGCAGTTACTCGGGGACAGGGATGATCGGTGGCTACACCTTC
TRBD1,TRBV18,TRBJ2-7,few,CASSQGTGGYEQYF,TGTGCCAGCTCACAAGGGACAGGGGGCTACGAGCAGTACTTC
-,TRBV30,TRBJ2-1,many,CAWIKGGLYNEQFF,TGTGCCTGGATAAAGGGCGGACTCTACAATGAGCAGTTCTTC
TRBD1,TRBV14,TRBJ1-2,-,CASSQDGGGARGYTF,TGTGCCAGCAGCCAAGATGGAGGGGGCGCCAGGGGCTACACCTTC
-,TRBV7-8,TRBJ1-1,few,CASSREGGKRLAFF,TGTGCCAGCAGCCGGGAGGGAGGGAAGAGACTAGCTTTCTTT
-,TRBV7-6,TRBJ2-3,many,CASSLGRHRSTDTQYF,TGTGCCAGCAGCTTAGGGCGCCACAGAAGCACAGATACGCAGTATTTT
-,TRBV5-4,TRBJ2-7,few,CASSQDAYEQYF,TGTGCCAGCAGCCAGGATGCCTACGAGCAGTACTTC
-,TRBV4-3,TRBJ1-4,-,CASSQEEGRGEKLFF,TGCGCCAGCAGCCAAGAAGAGGGGCGCGGTGAAAAACTGTTTTTT
-,TRBV7-6,TRBJ2-3,few,CASSLMVTVGDTQYF,TGTGCCAGCAGCTTAATGGTCACAGTTGGAGATACGCAGTATTTT
-,TRBV3-1,TRBJ2-3,-,CASSQDHGGTDTQYF,TGTGCCAGCAGCCAAGATCACGGGGGCACAGATACGCAGTATTTT
-,TRBV7-8,TRBJ2-7,many,CASSLGGTYEQYF,TGTGCCAGCAGCTTAGGGGGGACCTACGAGCAGTACTTC
TRBD1,TRBV27,TRBJ2-7,-,CASSLGTGVGEQYF,TGTGCCAGCAGTTTAGGGACAGGGGTTGGCGAGCAGTACTTC
-,TRBV4-3,TRBJ2-3,many,CASSQDVVSTDTQYF,TGCGCCAGCAGCCAAGATGTCGTGAGCACAGATACGCAGTATTTT
-,TRBV10-3,TRBJ1-3,few,CAITGGAVSGNTIYF,TGTGCCATCACGGGAGGGGCGGTATCTGGAAACACCATATATTTT
-,TRBV7-6,TRBJ2-1,-,CASSLPRARNEQFF,TGTGCCAGCAGCTTACCCCGTGCTAGGAATGAGCAGTTCTTC
-,TRBV7-2,TRBJ2-5,few,CASSLDGGGAETQYF,TGTGCCAGCAGCTTAGACGGAGGGGGCGCGGAGACCCAGTACTTC
-,TRBV6-6,TRBJ2-2,few,CASREQTNTGELFF,TGTGCCAGCCGTGAACAGACGAACACCGGGGAGCTGTTTTTT
-,TRBV3-1,TRBJ1-1,-,CASSPLPALNTEAFF,TGTGCCAGCAGCCCCCTACCCGCCTTGAACACTGAAGCTTTCTTT
-,TRBV12-3/TRBV12-4,TRBJ2-7,-,CASSLRIYEQYF,TGTGCCAGCAGTTTAAGGATCTACGAGCAGTACTTC
-,TRBV4-2,TRBJ2-3,few,CASSPAPRTTDTQYF,TGTGCCAGCAGCCCTGCCCCGCGGACCACAGATACGCAGTATTTT
-,TRBV7-9,TRBJ1-1,-,CASSLATYTEAFF,TGTGCCAGCAGCTTAGCAACGTACACTGAAGCTTTCTTT
-,TRBV3-1,TRBJ1-5,-,CASSQDRGRPQHF,TGTGCCAGCAGCCAAGATAGGGGTCGGCCCCAGCATTTT
-,TRBV7-2,TRBJ2-3,-,CASSLVAWADTQYF,TGTGCCAGCAGCTTAGTCGCGTGGGCAGATACACAGTATTTT
-,TRBV7-3,TRBJ2-3,few,CASRQTSTDTQYF,TGTGCCAGCAGGCAGACGTCCACAGATACGCAGTATTTT
-,TRBV30,TRBJ1-5,-,CAWRQGGGNQPQHF,TGTGCCTGGAGACAGGGTGGAGGCAATCAGCCCCAGCATTTT
-,TRBV6-2/TRBV6-3,TRBJ2-7,-,CASTSDPTYEQYF,TGTGCCAGCACCTCGGACCCGACCTACGAGCAGTACTTC
-,TRBV2,TRBJ2-3,-,CASSEAGTINTQYF,TGTGCCAGCAGTGAAGCGGGGACCATCAATACGCAGTATTTT
-,TRBV7-2,TRBJ2-3,few,CASSFIGVRTDTQYF,TGTGCCAGCAGCTTTATTGGGGTTCGGACAGATACGCAGTATTTT
-,TRBV7-8,TRBJ1-2,-,CASSLRGMATNYGYTF,TGTGCCAGCAGCTTGAGGGGGATGGCCACCAACTATGGCTACACCTTC
-,TRBV11-2,TRBJ1-6,few,CASSGGRGRNSPLHF,TGTGCCAGCAGTGGAGGCAGGGGTCGTAATTCACCCCTCCACTTT
-,TRBV5-1,TRBJ2-1,few,CASSLDLSANEQFF,TGCGCCAGCAGCTTGGATCTGTCTGCCAATGAGCAGTTCTTC
-,TRBV11-2,TRBJ2-3,many,CASSLDPLTPTDTQYF,TGTGCCAGCAGCTTAGATCCCCTGACACCGACAGATACGCAGTATTTT
TRBD1,TRBV30,TRBJ1-1,-,CAWSRDRRNTEAFF,TGTGCCTGGAGTCGGGACAGGCGGAACACTGAAGCTTTCTTT
-,TRBV5-1,TRBJ1-6,-,CASSLGAGLDNSPLHF,TGCGCCAGCAGCTTGGGGGCAGGGCTCGATAATTCACCCCTCCACTTT
-,TRBV30,TRBJ2-3,many,CAWGAGVPPDTQYF,TGTGCCTGGGGCGCAGGAGTCCCCCCAGATACGCAGTATTTT
TRBD2,TRBV5-6,TRBJ2-3,few,CASSFRLAGGPFPDTQYF,TGTGCCAGCAGCTTTCGACTAGCGGGAGGGCCCTTCCCAGATACGCAGTATTTT
-,TRBV7-6,TRBJ1-5,few,CASSLGGWNQPQHF,TGTGCCAGCAGCTTAGGGGGTTGGAATCAGCCCCAGCATTTT
TRBD2,TRBV7-2,TRBJ2-3,many,CASSLGLAGPDTQYF,TGTGCCAGCAGCTTAGGTCTAGCGGGTCCCGATACGCAGTATTTT
-,TRBV6-2/TRBV6-3,TRBJ2-6,many,CASSPRVIGANVLTF,TGTGCCAGCAGTCCCAGGGTGATCGGGGCCAACGTCCTGACTTTC
-,TRBV6-1,TRBJ1-4,few,CASSEGTSSEKLFF,TGTGCCAGCAGTGAGGGGACAAGCAGTGAAAAACTGTTTTTT
TRBD1,TRBV28,TRBJ1-2,many,CASRGDRGFFYGYTF,TGTGCCAGCAGGGGGGACAGGGGGTTTTTCTATGGCTACACCTTC
-,TRBV25-1,TRBJ2-2,-,CASSGQGLIGIGAGELFF,TGTGCCAGCAGTGGTCAAGGCTTAATAGGGATTGGGGCCGGGGAGCTGTTTTTT
-,TRBV7-9,TRBJ2-5,many,CASSSRGKEGETQYF,TGTGCCAGCAGCTCGAGAGGCAAGGAGGGGGAGACCCAGTACTTC